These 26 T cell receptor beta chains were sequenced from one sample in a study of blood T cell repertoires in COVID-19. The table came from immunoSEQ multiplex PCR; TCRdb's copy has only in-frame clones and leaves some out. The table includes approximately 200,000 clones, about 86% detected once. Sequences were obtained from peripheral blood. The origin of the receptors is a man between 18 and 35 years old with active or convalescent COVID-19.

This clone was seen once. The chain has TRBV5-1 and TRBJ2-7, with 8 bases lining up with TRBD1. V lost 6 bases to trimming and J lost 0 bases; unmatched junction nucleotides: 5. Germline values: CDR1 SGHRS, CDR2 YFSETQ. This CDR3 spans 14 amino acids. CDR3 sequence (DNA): TGCGCCAGCACATGGACAGGGAGCTCCTACGAGCAGTACTTC. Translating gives CASTWTGSSYEQYF. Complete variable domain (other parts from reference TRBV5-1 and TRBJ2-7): KAGVTQTPRYLIKTRGQQVTLSCSPISGHRSVSWYQQTPGQGLQFLFEYFSETQRNKGNFPGRFSGRQFSNSRSEMNVSTLELGDSALYLCASTWTGSSYEQYFGPGTRLTVT.

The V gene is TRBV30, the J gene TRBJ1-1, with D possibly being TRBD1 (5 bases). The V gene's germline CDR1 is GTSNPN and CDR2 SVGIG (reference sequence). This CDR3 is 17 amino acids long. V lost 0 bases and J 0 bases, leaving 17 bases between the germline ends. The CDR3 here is CAWSVPPYRKLNTEAFF. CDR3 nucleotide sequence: TGTGCCTGGAGTGTCCCTCCTTACAGGAAATTGAACACTGAAGCTTTCTTT.

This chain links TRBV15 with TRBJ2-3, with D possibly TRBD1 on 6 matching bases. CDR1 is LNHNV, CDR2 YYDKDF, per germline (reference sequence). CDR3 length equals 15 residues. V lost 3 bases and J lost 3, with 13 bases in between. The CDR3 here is CATSRSGQSTDTQYF. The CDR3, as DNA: TGTGCCACCAGCAGGAGCGGACAGTCAACAGATACGCAGTATTTT.

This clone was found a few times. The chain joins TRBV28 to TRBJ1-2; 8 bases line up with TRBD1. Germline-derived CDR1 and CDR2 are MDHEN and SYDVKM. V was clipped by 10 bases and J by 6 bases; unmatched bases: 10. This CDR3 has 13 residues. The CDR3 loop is CATPGAGGHGYTF. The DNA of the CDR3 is TGTGCCACTCCTGGGGCAGGGGGCCATGGCTACACCTTC.

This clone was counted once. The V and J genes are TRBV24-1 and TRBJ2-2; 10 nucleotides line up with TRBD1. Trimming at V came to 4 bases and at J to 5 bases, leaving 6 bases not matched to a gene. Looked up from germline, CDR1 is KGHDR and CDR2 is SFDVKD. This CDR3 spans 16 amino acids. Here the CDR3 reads CATSEPGQGQTGELFF. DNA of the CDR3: TGTGCCACCAGTGAGCCGGGACAGGGGCAAACCGGGGAGCTGTTTTTT.

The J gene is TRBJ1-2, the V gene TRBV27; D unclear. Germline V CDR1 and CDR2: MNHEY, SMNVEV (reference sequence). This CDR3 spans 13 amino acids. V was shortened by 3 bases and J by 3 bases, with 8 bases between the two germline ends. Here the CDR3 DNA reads TGTGCCAGCAGTTTCGGGGTTGACTATGGCTACACCTTC. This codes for CASSFGVDYGYTF.

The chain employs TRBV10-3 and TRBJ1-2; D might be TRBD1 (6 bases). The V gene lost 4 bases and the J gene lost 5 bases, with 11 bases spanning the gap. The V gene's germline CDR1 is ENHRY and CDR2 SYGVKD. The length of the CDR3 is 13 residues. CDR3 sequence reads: CAISVQTGYGYTF. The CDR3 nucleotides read TGTGCCATCAGTGTTCAAACAGGGTATGGCTACACCTTC.

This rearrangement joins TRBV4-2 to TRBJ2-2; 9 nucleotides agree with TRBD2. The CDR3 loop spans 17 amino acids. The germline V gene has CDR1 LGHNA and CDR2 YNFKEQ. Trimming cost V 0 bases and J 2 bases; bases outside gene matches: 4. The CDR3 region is CASSQDGTSRNTGELFF. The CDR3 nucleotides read TGTGCCAGCAGCCAAGACGGGACTAGCCGTAACACCGGGGAGCTGTTTTTT.

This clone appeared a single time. CDR3: CASSEAGGSGNTIYF. CDR3 DNA: TGTGCCAGCAGTGAAGCCGGAGGTTCTGGAAACACCATATATTTT. V is TRBV6-1 and J is TRBJ1-3, with no clear D. The germline V and J ends were trimmed by 0 bases and 1 base, with 7 bases remaining between them. The CDR3 is 15 amino acids. Per germline, CDR1 MNHNS and CDR2 SASEGT.

The DNA for the CDR3 is TGTGCCAGCCTCACGGCGGGAGGGCCCAACGGGGAGCTGTTTTTT. This sequence encodes CASLTAGGPNGELFF. The chain has TRBV18 and TRBJ2-2, with TRBD2 matching over 9 bases. Trimming took 8 bases from V and 7 from J; bases not matched to a gene: 11. The CDR3 runs to 15 residues. The germline gives CDR1 KGHSH, CDR2 LQKENI.

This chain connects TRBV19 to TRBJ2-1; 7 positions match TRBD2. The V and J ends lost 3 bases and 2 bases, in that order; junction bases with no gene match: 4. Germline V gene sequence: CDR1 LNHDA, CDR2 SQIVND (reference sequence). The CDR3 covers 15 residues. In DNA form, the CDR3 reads TGTGCCAGTAGTATGAGAGCGGGGACCTACAATGAGCAGTTCTTC. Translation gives CASSMRAGTYNEQFF.

The CDR3 sequence: CASSSGDSSSYNSPLHF. The CDR3, as DNA: TGTGCCAGCAGCTCTGGGGACAGCAGCTCCTATAATTCACCCCTCCACTTT. The V and J genes are TRBV7-9 and TRBJ1-6; 7 bases match TRBD1. V shed 4 bases and J 0 bases; nucleotides not matched to a gene: 6. CDR1 SEHNR and CDR2 FQNEAQ come from the germline V gene (reference sequence). The CDR3 runs to 17 residues.

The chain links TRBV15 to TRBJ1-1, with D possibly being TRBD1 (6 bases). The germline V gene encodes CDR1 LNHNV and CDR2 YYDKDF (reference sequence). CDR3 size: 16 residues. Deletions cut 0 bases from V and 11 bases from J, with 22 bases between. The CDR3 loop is CATSRDRGGLGVDAFF. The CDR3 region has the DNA TGTGCCACCAGCAGAGATAGGGGGGGCTTGGGAGTTGATGCTTTCTTT.

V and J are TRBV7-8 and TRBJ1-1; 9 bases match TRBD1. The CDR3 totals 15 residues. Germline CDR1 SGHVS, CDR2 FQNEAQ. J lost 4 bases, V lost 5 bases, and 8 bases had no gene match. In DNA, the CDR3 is TGTGCCAGCAGCCGAGGGGACAGGGTGGGCACTGAAGCTTTCTTT. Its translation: CASSRGDRVGTEAFF.

The CDR3 coding sequence is TGTGCCAGCAGCCGTCGGGGACAGGAGACTAACTATGGCTACACCTTC. Translated, it gives CASSRRGQETNYGYTF. This chain links TRBV14 with TRBJ1-2; 8 bases match TRBD1. CDR3 size: 16 residues. CDR1 SGHDN and CDR2 FVKESK come from the germline V gene. Trimming removed 4 bases from V and 0 bases from J; junction bases left unmatched: 7.

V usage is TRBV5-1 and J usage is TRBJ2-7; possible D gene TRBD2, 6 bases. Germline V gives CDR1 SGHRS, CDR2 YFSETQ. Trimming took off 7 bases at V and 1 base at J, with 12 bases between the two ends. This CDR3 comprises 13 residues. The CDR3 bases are TGCGCCAGCGGACTACTGAGTTCCTACGAGCAGTACTTC. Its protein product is CASGLLSSYEQYF.

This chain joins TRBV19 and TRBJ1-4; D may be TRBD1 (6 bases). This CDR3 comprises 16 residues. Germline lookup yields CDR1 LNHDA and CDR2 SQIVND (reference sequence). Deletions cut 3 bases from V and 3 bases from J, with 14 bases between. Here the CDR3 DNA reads TGTGCCAGTAGTATGTCAGGGGCGAGTCCTAATGAAAAACTGTTTTTT. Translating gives CASSMSGASPNEKLFF.

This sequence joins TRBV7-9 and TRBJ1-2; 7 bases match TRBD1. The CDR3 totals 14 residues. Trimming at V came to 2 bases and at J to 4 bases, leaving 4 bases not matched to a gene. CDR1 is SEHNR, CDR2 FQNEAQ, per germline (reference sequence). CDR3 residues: CASSLSAGGYGYTF. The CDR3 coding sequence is TGTGCCAGCAGCTTAAGTGCAGGGGGCTATGGCTACACCTTC.

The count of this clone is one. Here the CDR3 DNA reads TGCGCCAGCAGCTTGGAGGGTGGGGGAGGGCCGAAAGATACGCAGTATTTT. It encodes CASSLEGGGGPKDTQYF. The chain links TRBV5-1 to TRBJ2-3; 7 nucleotides align to TRBD2. Germline assignment: CDR1 SGHRS and CDR2 YFSETQ. With 0 bases clipped from V and 5 bases from J, the junction kept 12 bases outside the gene matches. The CDR3 totals 17 residues.

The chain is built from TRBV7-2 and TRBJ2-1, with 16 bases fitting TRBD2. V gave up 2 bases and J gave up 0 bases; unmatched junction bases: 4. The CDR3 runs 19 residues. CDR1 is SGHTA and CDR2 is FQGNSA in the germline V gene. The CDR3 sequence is CASSLKGLAGGTSYNEQFF. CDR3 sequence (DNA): TGTGCCAGCAGCTTAAAGGGACTAGCGGGAGGGACCTCCTACAATGAGCAGTTCTTC. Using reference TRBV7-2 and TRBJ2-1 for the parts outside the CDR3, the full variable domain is GAGVSQSPSNKVTEKGKDVELRCDPISGHTALYWYRQSLGQGLEFLIYFQGNSAPDKSGLPSDRFSAERTGGSVSTLTIQRTQQEDSAVYLCASSLKGLAGGTSYNEQFFGPGTRLTVL.

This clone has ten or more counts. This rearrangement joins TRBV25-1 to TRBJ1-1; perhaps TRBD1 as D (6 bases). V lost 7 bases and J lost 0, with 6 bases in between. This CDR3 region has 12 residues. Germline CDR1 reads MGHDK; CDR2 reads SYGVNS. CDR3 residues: CASTGVNTEAFF. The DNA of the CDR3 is TGTGCCAGCACAGGGGTGAACACTGAAGCTTTCTTT. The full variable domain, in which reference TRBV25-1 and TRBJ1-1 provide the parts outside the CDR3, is EADIYQTPRYLVIGTGKKITLECSQTMGHDKMYWYQQDPGMELHLIHYSYGVNSTEKGDLSSESTVSRIRTEHFPLTLESARPSHTSQYLCASTGVNTEAFFGQGTRLTVV.

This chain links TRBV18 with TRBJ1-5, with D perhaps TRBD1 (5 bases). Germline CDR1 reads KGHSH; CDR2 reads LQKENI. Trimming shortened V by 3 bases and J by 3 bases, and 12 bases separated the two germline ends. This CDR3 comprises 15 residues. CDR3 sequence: CASSPPGDPNQPQHF. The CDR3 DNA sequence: TGTGCCAGCTCACCCCCGGGGGATCCCAATCAGCCCCAGCATTTT.

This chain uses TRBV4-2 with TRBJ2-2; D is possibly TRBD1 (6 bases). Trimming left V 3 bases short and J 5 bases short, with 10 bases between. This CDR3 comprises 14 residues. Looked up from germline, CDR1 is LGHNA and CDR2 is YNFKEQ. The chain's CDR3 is CASSQHRDTGELFF. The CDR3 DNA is TGTGCCAGCAGCCAGCACAGGGATACCGGGGAGCTGTTTTTT.

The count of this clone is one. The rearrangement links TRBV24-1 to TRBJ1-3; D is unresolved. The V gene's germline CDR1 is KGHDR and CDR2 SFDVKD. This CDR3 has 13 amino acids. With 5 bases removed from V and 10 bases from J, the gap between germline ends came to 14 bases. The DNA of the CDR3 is TGTGCCACCAGTGCCCCTGGCGAGGGAACCATATATTTT. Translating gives CATSAPGEGTIYF.

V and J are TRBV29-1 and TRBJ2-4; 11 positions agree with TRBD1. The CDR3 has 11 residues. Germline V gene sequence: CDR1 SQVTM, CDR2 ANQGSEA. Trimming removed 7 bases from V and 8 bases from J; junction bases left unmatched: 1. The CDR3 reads CSGGQGDIQYF. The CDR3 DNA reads TGCAGCGGGGGACAGGGGGACATTCAGTACTTC.

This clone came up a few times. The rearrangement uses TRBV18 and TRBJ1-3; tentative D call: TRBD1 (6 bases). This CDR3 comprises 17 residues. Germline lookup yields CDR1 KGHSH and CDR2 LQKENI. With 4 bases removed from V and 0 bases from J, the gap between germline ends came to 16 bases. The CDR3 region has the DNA TGTGCCAGCTCACAACCTCAGGGGCTCCACTCTGGAAACACCATATATTTT. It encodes CASSQPQGLHSGNTIYF. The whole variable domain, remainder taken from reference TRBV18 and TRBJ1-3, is NAGVMQNPRHLVRRRGQEARLRCSPMKGHSHVYWYRQLPEEGLKFMVYLQKENIIDESGMPKERFSAEFPKEGPSILRIQQVVRGDSAAYFCASSQPQGLHSGNTIYFGEGSWLTVV.